The subject of this entry is one T cell receptor beta chain. This receptor's antigen is unknown. Base qualities are missing; no much larger clone stands one base away. This sample stems from a study of blood T cell repertoires in COVID-19 (TCRdb year 2020). Context from the whole study: Samples covering the acute and convalescent phases of COVID-19 were provided by collaborators in the United States, Italy and Spain. Sample metadata almost always included a de-identified subject ID, COVID-19 status, age in years and sex. Samples came from the ongoing ImmuneRACE study (first 160 participants) plus 1,254 subjects from 6 global collaborators. The dataset comprised deeply sampled blood TCRbeta repertoires from subjects exposed to, actively infected with, or recovered from COVID-19. The prospective study material was composed of cDNA or gDNA derived from T cells, B-cell-depleted T cells, or PBMCs. A freely available public database, intended as a resource for researchers studying the immune response to SARS-CoV-2, is where the repertoires were released. Where available, HLA class I and class II types were obtained from metadata supplied by the sample provider rather than from assay-based typing.

The CDR3 numbers 15 residues from cysteine through phenylalanine. CDR3 DNA is the only sequence kept; it has 45 bases, read in frame from the first base. Ends trimmed: V by 1 base, J by 9 bases; bases unmatched to a gene: 5. CDR1 and CDR2 were assigned from the germline V gene as LGHNA and YSLEER. Each collaborating institution followed its own protocols to collect whole blood in K2EDTA tubes. Collaborator samples were shipped for TCRbeta analysis as frozen whole blood, isolated PBMCs, or DNA extracted from either sample type. Overall results and qualifications from the work: The quantity of clinical and demographic metadata differed by source and by participant and was supplied without curation.

TCRbeta CDR3 regions were amplified from genomic DNA using the immunoSEQ Assay, a bias-controlled multiplex PCR. The study's own analysis went as follows. The number of nucleated cells in each sample was estimated from the amplification of reference gene primers within the assay. Sequence reads were collapsed and filtered to measure the absolute abundance of every unique TCRbeta CDR3 rearrangement. For each sample, productive Simpson clonality was calculated by taking the square root of Simpson's diversity index across productive rearrangements. Held by TCRdb, this immuneACCESS table contains in-frame sequences only and omits some clones. Under half of the omission traces to an unresolved V gene where checked; the cause of the rest is unknown. V and J calls plus clone size are reproduced from that table; the DNA served to infer D and trimming. The sample contains 250,000 to 300,000 clones, roughly 85% of them found a single time. The ten largest account for 3% of the sample.

The sequence joins TRBV4-3 to TRBJ2-1, and TRBD2 matches 11 of the central bases. The TCR was taken from a woman younger than 45 with active or convalescent COVID-19. The sample consisted of peripheral blood. The DNA sequence reads TGCGCCAGCAGCCAAGTAGCGGGGGGGGTCAGTGAGCAGTTCTTC. It codes for CASSQVAGGVSEQFF.